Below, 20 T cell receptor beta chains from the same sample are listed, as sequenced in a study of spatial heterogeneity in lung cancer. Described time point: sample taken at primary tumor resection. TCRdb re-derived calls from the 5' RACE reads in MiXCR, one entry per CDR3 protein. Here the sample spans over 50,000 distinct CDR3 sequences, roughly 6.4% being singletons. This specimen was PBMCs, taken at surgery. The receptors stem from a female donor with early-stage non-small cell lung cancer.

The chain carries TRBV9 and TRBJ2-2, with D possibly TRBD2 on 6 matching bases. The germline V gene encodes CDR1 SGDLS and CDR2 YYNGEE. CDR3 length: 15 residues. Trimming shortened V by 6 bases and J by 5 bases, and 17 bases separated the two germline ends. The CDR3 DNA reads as TGTGCCAGCACCCGGGACTCACCTCGGACCGGGGAGCTGTTTTTT. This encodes CASTRDSPRTGELFF.

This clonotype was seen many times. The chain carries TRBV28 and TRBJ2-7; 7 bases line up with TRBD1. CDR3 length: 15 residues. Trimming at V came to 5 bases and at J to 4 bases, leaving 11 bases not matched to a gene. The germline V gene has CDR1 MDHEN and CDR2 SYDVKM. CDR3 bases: TGTGCCAGCAGTGAAACAGGGGTAGTATCTTACGAGCAGTACTTC. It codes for CASSETGVVSYEQYF.

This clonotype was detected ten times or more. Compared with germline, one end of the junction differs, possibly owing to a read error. CDR3 region: CASSEGGRQF. CDR3 sequence (DNA): TGTGCCAGCAGTGAAGGGGGGAGACAGTTC. J is TRBJ1-2 and V is TRBV6-1; D may be TRBD1 (5 bases). Germline CDR1 MNHNS, CDR2 SASEGT. CDR3 length: 10 amino acids.

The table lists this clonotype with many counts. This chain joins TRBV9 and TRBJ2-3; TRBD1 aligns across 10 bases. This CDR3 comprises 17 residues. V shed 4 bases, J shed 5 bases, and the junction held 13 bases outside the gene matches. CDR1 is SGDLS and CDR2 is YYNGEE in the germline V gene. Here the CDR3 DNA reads TGTGCCAGCAGCCCCCTAAACCGGGACAGGGGCTTAGATACGCAGTATTTT. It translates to CASSPLNRDRGLDTQYF.

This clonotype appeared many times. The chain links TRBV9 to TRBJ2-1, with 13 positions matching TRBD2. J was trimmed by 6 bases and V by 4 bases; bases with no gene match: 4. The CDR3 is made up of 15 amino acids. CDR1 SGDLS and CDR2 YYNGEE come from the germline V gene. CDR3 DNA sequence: TGTGCCAGCAGCCCAACTAGCGGGGGGGTCAATGAGCAGTTCTTC. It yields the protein CASSPTSGGVNEQFF.

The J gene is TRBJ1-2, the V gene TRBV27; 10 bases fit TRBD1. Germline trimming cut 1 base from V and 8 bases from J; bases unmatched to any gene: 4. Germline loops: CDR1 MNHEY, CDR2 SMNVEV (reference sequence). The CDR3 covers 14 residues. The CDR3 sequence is CASSLWDRGGGYTF. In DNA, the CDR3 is TGTGCCAGCAGTTTATGGGACAGGGGAGGAGGCTACACCTTC.

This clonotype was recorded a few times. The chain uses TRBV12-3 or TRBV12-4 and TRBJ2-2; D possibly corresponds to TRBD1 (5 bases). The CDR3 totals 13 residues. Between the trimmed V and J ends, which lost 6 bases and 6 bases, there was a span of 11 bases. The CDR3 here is CASSNTGPGELFF. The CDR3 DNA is TGTGCCAGCAGCAACACAGGCCCCGGGGAGCTGTTTTTT.

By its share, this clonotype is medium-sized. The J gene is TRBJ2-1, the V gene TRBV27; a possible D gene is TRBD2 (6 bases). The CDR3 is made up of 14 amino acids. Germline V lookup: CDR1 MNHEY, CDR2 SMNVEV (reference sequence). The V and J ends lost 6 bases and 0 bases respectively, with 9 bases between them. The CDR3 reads CASRSGLSYNEQFF. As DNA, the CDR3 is TGTGCCAGCAGATCGGGACTCTCCTACAATGAGCAGTTCTTC.

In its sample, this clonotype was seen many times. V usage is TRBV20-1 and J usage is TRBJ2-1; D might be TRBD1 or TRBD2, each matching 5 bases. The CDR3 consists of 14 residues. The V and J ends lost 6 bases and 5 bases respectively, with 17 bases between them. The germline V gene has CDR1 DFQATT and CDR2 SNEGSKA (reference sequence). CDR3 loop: CSARRSGTNNEQFF. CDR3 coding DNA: TGCAGTGCCCGACGATCTGGGACCAACAATGAGCAGTTCTTC.

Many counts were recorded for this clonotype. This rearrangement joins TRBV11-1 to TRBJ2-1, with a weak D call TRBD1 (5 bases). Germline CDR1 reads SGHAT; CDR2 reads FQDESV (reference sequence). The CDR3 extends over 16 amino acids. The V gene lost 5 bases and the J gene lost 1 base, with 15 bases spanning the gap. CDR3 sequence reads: CASSPQGELSYNEQFF. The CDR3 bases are TGTGCCAGCAGCCCCCAGGGTGAACTTTCCTACAATGAGCAGTTCTTC.

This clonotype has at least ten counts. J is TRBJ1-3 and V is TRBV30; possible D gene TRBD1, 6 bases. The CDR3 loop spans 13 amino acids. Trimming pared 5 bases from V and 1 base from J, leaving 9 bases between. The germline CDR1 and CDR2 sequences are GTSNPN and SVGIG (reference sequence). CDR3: CAWGGQSGNTIYF. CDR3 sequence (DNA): TGTGCCTGGGGGGGGCAGTCTGGAAACACCATATATTTT.

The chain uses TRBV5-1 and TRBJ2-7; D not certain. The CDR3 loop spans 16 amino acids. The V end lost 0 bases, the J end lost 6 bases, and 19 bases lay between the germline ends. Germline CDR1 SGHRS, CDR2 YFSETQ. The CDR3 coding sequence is TGCGCCAGCAGCTTGGGAGCAGATTGTCCCCTGCTCGAGCAGTACGTC. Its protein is CASSLGADCPLLEQYV.

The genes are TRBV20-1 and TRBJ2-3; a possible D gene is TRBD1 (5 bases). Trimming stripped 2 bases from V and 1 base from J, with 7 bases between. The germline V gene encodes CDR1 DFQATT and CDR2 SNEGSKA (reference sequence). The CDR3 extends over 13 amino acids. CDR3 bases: TGCAGTGCTAGACAAGGGGGCACAGATACGCAGTATTTT. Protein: CSARQGGTDTQYF.

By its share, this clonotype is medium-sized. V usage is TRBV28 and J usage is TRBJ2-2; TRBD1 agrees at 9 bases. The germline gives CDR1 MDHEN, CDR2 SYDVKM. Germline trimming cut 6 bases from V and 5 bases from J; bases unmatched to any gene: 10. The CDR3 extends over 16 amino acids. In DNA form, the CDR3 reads TGTGCCAGCAGGGGCGACAGGGGGGTACAGACCGGGGAGCTGTTTTTT. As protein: CASRGDRGVQTGELFF.

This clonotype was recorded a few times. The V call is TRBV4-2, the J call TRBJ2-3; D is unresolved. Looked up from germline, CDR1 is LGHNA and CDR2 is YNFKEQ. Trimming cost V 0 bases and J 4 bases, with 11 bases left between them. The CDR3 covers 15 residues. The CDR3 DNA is TGTGCCAGCAGCCAAGAGGTGGGCTTCTCAGATACGCAGTATTTT. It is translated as CASSQEVGFSDTQYF.

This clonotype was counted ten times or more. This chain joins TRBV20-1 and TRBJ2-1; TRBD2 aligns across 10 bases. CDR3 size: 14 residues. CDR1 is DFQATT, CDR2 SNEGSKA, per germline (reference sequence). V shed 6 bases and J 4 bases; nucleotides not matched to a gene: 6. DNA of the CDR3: TGCAGTGCCAGACAGACTAGCGGGTACAATGAGCAGTTCTTC. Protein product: CSARQTSGYNEQFF.

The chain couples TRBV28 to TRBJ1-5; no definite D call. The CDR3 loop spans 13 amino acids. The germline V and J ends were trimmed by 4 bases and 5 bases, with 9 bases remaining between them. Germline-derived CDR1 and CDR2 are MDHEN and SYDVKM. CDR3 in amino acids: CASSSPGDQPQHF. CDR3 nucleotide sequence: TGTGCCAGCAGTTCCCCGGGAGATCAGCCCCAGCATTTT.

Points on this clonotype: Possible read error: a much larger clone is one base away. CDR3 nucleotides: TGTGCCAGCATACCGGGAGGGCAAAGATACAATGAGCAGCTCTTC. Protein sequence: CASIPGGQRYNEQLF. The V gene is TRBV28, the J gene TRBJ2-1, with 8 bases fitting TRBD2. This CDR3 spans 15 amino acids. The germline V gene has CDR1 MDHEN and CDR2 SYDVKM.

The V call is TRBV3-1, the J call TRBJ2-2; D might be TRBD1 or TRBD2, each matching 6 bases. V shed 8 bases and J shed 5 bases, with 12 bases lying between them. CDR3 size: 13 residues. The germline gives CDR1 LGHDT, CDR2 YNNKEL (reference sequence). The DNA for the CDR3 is TGTGCCAGCCAAATAGGGGGGACCGGGGAGCTGTTTTTT. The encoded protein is CASQIGGTGELFF.

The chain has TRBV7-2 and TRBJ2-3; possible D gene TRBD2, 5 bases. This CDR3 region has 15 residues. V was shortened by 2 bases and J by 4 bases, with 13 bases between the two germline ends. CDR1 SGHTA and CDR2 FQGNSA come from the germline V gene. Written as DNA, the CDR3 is TGTGCCAGCAGCTTACGGGGTAGCCCGCCAGATACGCAGTATTTT. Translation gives CASSLRGSPPDTQYF.